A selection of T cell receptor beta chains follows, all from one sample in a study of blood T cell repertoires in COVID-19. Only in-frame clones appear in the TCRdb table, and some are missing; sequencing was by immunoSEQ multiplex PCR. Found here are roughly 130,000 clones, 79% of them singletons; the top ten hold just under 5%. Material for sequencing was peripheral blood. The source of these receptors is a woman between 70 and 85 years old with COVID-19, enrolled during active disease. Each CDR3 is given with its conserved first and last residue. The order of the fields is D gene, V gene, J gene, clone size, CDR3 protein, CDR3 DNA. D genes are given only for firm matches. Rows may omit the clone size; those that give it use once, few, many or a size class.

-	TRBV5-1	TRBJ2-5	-	CASSLGALNQETQYF	TGCGCCAGCAGCTTGGGAGCCCTGAACCAAGAGACCCAGTACTTC
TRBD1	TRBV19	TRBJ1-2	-	CASQDRGFSVGYGYTF	TGTGCCAGCCAAGACAGGGGTTTTAGTGTCGGCTATGGCTACACCTTC
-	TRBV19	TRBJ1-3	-	CASSIVHSSSGNTIYF	TGTGCCAGTAGTATAGTGCACAGCAGCTCTGGAAACACCATATATTTT
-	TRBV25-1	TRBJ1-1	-	CASSDPVSGFTEAFF	TGTGCCAGCAGTGATCCTGTGTCCGGGTTCACTGAAGCTTTCTTT
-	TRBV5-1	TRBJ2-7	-	CASSLVERSYEQYF	TGCGCCAGCAGCTTGGTAGAGAGGTCGTACGAGCAGTACTTC
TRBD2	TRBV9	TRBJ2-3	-	CASSATSGGSGTDTQYF	TGTGCCAGCAGCGCGACTAGCGGGGGATCGGGCACAGATACGCAGTATTTT
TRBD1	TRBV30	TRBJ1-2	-	CAWDPPDRGGGYTF	TGTGCCTGGGATCCTCCTGACAGGGGCGGTGGCTACACCTTC
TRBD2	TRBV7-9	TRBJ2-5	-	CASSLVASGAETQYF	TGTGCCAGCAGCTTAGTGGCTAGCGGGGCAGAGACCCAGTACTTC
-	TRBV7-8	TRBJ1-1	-	CASSGGGGTEAFF	TGTGCCAGCAGCGGGGGAGGGGGCACTGAAGCTTTCTTT
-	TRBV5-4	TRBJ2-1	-	CASSFLGQDYNEQFF	TGTGCCAGCAGCTTTCTGGGACAAGACTACAATGAGCAGTTCTTC
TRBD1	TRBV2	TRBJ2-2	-	CASTGQGNTGELFF	TGTGCCAGCACGGGACAGGGCAACACCGGGGAGCTGTTTTTT
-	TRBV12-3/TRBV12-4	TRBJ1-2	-	CASSLTEAYGYTF	TGTGCCAGCAGTTTAACCGAGGCCTATGGCTACACCTTC
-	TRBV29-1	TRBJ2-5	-	CSVKRLQETQYF	TGCAGCGTTAAGCGTCTCCAAGAGACCCAGTACTTC
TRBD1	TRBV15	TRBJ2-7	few	CATSPTTGTAYEQYF	TGTGCCACCAGCCCTACCACCGGGACAGCCTACGAGCAGTACTTC
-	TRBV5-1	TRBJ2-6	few	CASRRDSSGANVLTF	TGCGCCAGCAGGAGAGACAGCTCTGGGGCCAACGTCCTGACTTTC
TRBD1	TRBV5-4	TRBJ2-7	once	CASSWTGTYEQYF	TGTGCCAGCAGCTGGACAGGCACCTACGAGCAGTACTTC
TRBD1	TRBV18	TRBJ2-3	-	CASSTRGQTDRVWDTDTQYF	TGTGCCAGCTCAACACGGGGACAGACCGACCGAGTCTGGGACACAGATACGCAGTATTTT
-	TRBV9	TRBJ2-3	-	CASSTEGDPLQTQYF	TGTGCCAGCAGCACCGAAGGGGATCCACTCCAAACGCAGTATTTT
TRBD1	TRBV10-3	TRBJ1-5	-	CAISDSGTGGRQPQHF	TGTGCCATCAGTGACTCCGGGACAGGGGGCCGTCAGCCCCAGCATTTT
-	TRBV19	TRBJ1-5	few	CASSIHMRGGNQPQHF	TGTGCCAGTAGTATACATATGCGGGGCGGCAATCAGCCCCAGCATTTT
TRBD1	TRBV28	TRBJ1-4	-	CASRLTGGNEKLFF	TGTGCCAGCAGATTGACAGGGGGAAATGAAAAACTGTTTTTT
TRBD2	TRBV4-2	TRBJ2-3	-	CASSQVGGGVDTQYF	TGTGCCAGCAGCCAAGTGGGCGGGGGGGTAGATACGCAGTATTTT
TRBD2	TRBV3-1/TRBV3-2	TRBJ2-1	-	CASRESGGIYNEQFF	TGTGCCAGCAGGGAAAGCGGGGGGATCTACAATGAGCAGTTCTTC
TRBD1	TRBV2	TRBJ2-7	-	CASQTDRSSYEQYF	TGCGCCAGCCAGACGGACAGGTCCTCCTACGAGCAGTACTTC
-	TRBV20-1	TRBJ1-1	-	CSASRNTEAFF	TGCAGTGCTAGTCGGAACACTGAAGCTTTCTTT
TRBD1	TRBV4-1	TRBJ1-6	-	CASSPQTGGGNSPLHF	TGCGCCAGCAGCCCTCAAACAGGGGGCGGCAATTCACCCCTCCACTTT
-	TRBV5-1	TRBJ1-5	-	CASSPTGVEHRTAQPQHF	TGCGCCAGCAGCCCCACAGGTGTCGAACATCGTACGGCTCAGCCCCAGCATTTT
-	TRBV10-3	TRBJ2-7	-	CAISMRAGVTYEQYF	TGTGCCATCAGTATGAGGGCAGGGGTTACCTACGAGCAGTACTTC
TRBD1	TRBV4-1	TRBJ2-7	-	CASSQQTGFEQYF	TGCGCCAGCAGCCAACAGACAGGGTTCGAGCAGTACTTC
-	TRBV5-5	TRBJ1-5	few	CASSLQQGGRPQHF	TGTGCCAGCAGCTTGCAACAGGGCGGTCGGCCCCAGCATTTT
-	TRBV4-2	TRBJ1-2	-	CASSQDLLGEHQF	TGTGCCAGCAGCCAAGATCTCCTTGGGGAGCATCAGTTC
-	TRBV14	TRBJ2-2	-	CASSPLAVRELFF	TGTGCCAGCAGCCCCTTAGCGGTTCGGGAGCTGTTTTTT
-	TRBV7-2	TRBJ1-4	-	CASSLRQNEKLFF	TGTGCCAGCAGCTTGCGCCAAAATGAAAAACTGTTTTTT
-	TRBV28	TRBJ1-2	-	CASSLFYRVGGGYGYTF	TGTGCCAGCAGTTTATTTTATCGGGTCGGGGGTGGTTATGGCTACACCTTC
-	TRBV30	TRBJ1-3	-	CAWRYFAGNTIYF	TGTGCCTGGCGGTATTTCGCCGGAAACACCATATATTTT
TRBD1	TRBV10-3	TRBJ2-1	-	CASWTGGNEQFF	TGTGCCTCTTGGACAGGCGGCAATGAGCAGTTCTTC
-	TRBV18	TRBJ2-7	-	CASSPLPDIEQYF	TGTGCCAGCTCACCACTGCCGGACATCGAGCAGTACTTC
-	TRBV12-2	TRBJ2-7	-	CASRPPAASGGSYEQYF	TGTGCAAGTCGCCCCCCCGCGGCTAGCGGGGGATCTTACGAGCAGTACTTC
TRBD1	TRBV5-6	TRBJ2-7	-	CASSTGQGFEQYF	TGTGCCAGCAGCACAGGACAGGGCTTCGAGCAGTACTTC
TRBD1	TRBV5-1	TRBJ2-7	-	CASSARGSSHEQYF	TGCGCCAGCAGCGCCAGGGGGTCCTCCCACGAGCAGTACTTC
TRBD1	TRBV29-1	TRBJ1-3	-	CSADLTGTGGNTIYF	TGCAGCGCCGACCTTACCGGGACAGGGGGAAACACCATATATTTT
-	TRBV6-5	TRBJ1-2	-	CASSLSRVGSYGYTF	TGTGCCAGCAGCCTATCGAGGGTGGGGTCCTATGGCTACACCTTC
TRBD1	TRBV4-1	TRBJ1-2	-	CASSPGQVYGYTF	TGCGCCAGCAGCCCCGGACAGGTATATGGCTACACCTTC
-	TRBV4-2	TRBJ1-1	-	CASSQNRAPGIEAFF	TGTGCCAGCAGCCAAAATAGGGCCCCCGGGATTGAAGCTTTCTTT
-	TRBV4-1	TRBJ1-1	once	CASSSRIWNTEAFF	TGCGCCAGCAGCTCCAGGATATGGAACACTGAAGCTTTCTTT